This T cell receptor (beta chain) is drawn from a study of shared clonotypes between healthy human individuals. Study-wide results and limits: Depth was large, yet rarefaction showed that sorted-subset sequencing was incomplete.

This clone was observed a few times. Its antigen is unidentified. TCRdb's copy holds only in-frame clones and misses some; the assay was immunoSEQ multiplex PCR. The data contain over 850,000 clones, around 82% of them singletons. CD4+ cell separation produced CD45RA+ naive and CD45RA-negative memory subsets. The germline V gene has CDR1 LNHDA and CDR2 SQIVND (reference sequence). This CDR3 region has 16 residues. V shed 5 bases and J 0 bases; nucleotides not matched to a gene: 9. The rearrangement links TRBV19 to TRBJ2-7; 8 positions match TRBD1. Sequenced: memory CD4+ T cells from PBMCs. The sample's subset: CD45RA-negative fraction. The clonotype originates from a man between 18 and 29 years old in good health. Some clones in this sample may be carry-over from other donors' samples. The CDR3, as DNA: TGTGCCAGTAGTGCGAGGGACAGGACGAGCTCCTACGAGCAGTACTTC. Translation gives CASSARDRTSSYEQYF.